The clone carrying this T cell receptor beta chain came up a few times. Its cognate antigen is unknown. Primers used in a second PCR of about 7 to 11 cycles were a sample-barcoded 5' primer and a J-beta primer mix. The template-switch adaptor, which had 12 random nucleotides, put a tag on each cDNA molecule. MiXCR, run by TCRdb on the 5' RACE reads, gives a single entry per CDR3 protein. There are 1.5 million to 2 million distinct CDR3 sequences in the sample; roughly two fifths occur only once, and about 23% lies in the top ten. These data are taken from a study of blood T cells in healthy people across ages. Study-wide results and limits: Calculation of diversity from one million T cells yielded estimates considered to be underestimates.

The receptor's source is a human donor in good health. The sequencing input was blood.

This CDR3 is CASSLVEKNEAFF. As DNA, the CDR3 is TGTGCCAGCAGCTTAGTTGAGAAAAATGAAGCTTTCTTT. The genes are TRBV7-9 and TRBJ1-1; D ambiguous. This CDR3 has 13 residues. Trimming removed 1 base at V and 7 bases at J, with 10 bases between. The germline V gene has CDR1 SEHNR and CDR2 FQNEAQ (reference sequence).